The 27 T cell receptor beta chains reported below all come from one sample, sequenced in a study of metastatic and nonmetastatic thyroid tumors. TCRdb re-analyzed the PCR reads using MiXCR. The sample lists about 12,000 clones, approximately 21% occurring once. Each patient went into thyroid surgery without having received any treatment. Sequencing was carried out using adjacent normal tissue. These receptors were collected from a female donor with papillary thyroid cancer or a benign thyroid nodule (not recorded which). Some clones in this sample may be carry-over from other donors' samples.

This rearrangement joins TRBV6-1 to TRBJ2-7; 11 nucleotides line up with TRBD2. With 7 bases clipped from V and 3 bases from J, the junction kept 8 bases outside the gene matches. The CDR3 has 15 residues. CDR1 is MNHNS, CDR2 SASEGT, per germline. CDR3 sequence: CASTATSGSIYEQYF. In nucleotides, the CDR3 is TGTGCCAGCACCGCTACTAGCGGGAGTATCTACGAGCAGTACTTC.

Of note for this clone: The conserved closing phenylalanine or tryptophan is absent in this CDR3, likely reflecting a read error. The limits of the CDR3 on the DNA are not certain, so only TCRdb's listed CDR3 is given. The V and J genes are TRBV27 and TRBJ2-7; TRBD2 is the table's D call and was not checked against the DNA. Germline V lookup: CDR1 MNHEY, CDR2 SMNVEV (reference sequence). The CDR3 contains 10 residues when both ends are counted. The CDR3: CASSHPGLAG.

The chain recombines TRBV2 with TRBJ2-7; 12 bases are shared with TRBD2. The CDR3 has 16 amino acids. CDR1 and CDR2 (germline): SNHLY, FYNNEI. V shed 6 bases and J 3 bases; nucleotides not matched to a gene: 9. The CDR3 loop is CASRVGLAGSIYEQYF. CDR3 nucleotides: TGTGCCAGCAGGGTAGGACTAGCGGGGTCCATCTACGAGCAGTACTTC.

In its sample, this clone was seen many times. CDR3 nucleotides: TGCAGCGTACAAAAAGGGGGGGGGACTCCTAACTATGGCTACACCTTC. This sequence encodes CSVQKGGGTPNYGYTF. V usage is TRBV20-1 and J usage is TRBJ1-2; D may be TRBD1 (6 bases). The CDR3 is made up of 16 amino acids. Germline V CDR1 and CDR2: DFQATT, SNEGSKA (reference sequence).

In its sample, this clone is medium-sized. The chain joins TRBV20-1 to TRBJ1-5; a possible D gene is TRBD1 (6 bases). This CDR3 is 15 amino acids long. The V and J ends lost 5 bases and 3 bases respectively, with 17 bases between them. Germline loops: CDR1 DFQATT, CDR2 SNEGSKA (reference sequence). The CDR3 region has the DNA TGCAGTGCTTATTCAGGGGCCCACCCCAATCAGCCCCAGCATTTT. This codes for CSAYSGAHPNQPQHF.

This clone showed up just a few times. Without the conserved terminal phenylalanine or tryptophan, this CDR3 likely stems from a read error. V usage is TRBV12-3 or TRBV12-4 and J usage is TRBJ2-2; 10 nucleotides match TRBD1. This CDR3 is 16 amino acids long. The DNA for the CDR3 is TGTGCCGGCAGCCGAGACAGGGGGCGCGTCACCGGGGAGCTGTTTTCT. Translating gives CAGSRDRGRVTGELFS.

The CDR3 sequence: CAFTGPTNEKLFF. CDR3 nucleotide sequence: TGTGCCTTCACAGGGCCTACTAATGAAAAACTGTTTTTT. This chain joins TRBV30 and TRBJ1-4; D may be TRBD1 (6 bases). The germline V and J ends were trimmed by 7 bases and 2 bases, with 11 bases remaining between them. The CDR3 is 13 amino acids. CDR1 is GTSNPN and CDR2 is SVGIG in the germline V gene (reference sequence).

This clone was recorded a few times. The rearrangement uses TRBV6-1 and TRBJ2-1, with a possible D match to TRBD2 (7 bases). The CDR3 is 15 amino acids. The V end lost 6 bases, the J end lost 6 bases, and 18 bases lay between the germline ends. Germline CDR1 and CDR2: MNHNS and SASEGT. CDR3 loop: CASSWGQGGGNEQFF. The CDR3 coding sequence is TGTGCCAGCAGCTGGGGGCAGGGAGGGGGCAATGAGCAGTTCTTC.

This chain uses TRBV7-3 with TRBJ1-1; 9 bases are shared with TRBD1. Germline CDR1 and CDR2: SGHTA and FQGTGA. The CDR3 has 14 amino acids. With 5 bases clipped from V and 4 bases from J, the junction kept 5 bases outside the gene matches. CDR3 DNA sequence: TGTGCCAGCAGCCTCGGGACAGGGTCCACTGAAGCTTTCTTT. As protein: CASSLGTGSTEAFF.

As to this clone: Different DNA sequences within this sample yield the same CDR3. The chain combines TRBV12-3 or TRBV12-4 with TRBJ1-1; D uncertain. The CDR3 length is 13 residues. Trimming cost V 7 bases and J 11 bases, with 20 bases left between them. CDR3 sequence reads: CASISYGDTEAFF. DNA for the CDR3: TGTGCCAGCATCTCCTACGGGGATACCGAGGCTTTCTTT.

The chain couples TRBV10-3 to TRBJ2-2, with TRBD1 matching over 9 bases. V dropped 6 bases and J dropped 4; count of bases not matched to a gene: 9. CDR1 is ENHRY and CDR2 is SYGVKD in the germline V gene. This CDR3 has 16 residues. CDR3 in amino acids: CAIRRGETGGTGELFF. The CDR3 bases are TGTGCCATCAGGAGGGGGGAGACAGGGGGCACCGGGGAGCTGTTTTTT.

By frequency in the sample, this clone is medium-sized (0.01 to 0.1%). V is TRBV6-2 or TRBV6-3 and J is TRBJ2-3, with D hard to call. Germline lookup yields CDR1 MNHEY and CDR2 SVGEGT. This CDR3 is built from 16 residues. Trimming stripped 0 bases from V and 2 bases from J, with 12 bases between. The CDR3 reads CASSYSRTEPTDTQYF. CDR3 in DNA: TGTGCCAGCAGTTACTCCAGGACCGAACCCACAGATACGCAGTATTTT.

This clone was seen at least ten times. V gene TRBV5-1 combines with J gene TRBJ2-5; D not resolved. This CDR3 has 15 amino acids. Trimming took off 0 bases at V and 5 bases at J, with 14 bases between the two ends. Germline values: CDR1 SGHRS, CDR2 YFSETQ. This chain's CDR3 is CASSLVAPLGETQYF. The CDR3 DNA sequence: TGCGCCAGCAGCTTGGTCGCCCCGCTGGGGGAGACCCAGTACTTC.

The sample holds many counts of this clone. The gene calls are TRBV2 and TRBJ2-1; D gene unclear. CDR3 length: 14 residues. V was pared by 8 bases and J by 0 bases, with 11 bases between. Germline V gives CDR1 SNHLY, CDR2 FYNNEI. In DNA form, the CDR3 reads TGTGCCAGCCGGCTATCTAGCTCCTACAATGAGCAGTTCTTC. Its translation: CASRLSSSYNEQFF.

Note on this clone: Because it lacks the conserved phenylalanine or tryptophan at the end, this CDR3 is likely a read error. CDR3 sequence (DNA): TGTGCCAGTTCATGGCTTCAAGACTCTGGGGCCAACGTCCTGACTCTC. Its translation: CASSWLQDSGANVLTL. V and J are TRBV7-6 and TRBJ2-6; D unclear. Germline lookup yields CDR1 SGHVS and CDR2 FNYEAQ. The CDR3 runs 16 residues. Trimming removed 9 bases at V and 0 bases at J, with 15 bases between.

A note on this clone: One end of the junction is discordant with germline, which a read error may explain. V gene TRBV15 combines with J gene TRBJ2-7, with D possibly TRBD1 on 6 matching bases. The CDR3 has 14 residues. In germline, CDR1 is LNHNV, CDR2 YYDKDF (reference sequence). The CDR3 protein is CATSRSGHIREHYF. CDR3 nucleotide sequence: TGTGCCACCAGCAGATCGGGACACATTAGGGAGCATTACTTC.

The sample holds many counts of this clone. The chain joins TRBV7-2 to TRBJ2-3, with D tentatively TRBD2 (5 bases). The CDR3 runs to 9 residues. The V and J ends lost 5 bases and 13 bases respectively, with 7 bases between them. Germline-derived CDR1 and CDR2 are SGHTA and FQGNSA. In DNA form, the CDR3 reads TGTGCCAGCAGCCCCGGGGAGTATTTT. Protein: CASSPGEYF.

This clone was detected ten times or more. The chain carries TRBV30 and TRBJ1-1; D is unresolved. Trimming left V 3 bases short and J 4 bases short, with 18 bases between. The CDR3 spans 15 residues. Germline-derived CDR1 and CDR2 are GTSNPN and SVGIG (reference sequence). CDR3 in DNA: TGTGCCTGGAGATTGAGGACCCTCGGGCCCACTGAAGCTTTCTTT. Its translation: CAWRLRTLGPTEAFF.

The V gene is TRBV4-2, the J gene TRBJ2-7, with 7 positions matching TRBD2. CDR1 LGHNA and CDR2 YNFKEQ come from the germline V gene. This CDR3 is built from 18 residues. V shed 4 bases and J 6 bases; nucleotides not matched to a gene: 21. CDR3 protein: CASSRERRLAVASLEQYF. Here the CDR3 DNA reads TGTGCCAGCAGCCGAGAGAGGAGGCTAGCGGTAGCTTCGCTCGAGCAGTACTTC.

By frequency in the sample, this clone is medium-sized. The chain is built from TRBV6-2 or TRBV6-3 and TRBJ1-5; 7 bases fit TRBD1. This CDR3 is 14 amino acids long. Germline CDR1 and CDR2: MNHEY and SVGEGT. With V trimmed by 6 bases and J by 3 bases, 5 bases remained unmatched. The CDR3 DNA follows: TGTGCCAGCAGGCGGACAGGCAACAATCAGCCCCAGCATTTT. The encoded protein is CASRRTGNNQPQHF.

The CDR3 DNA reads TGTGCCAGCAGTTACTCGTTCGGGGGGGATGGCTACACCTTC. This sequence encodes CASSYSFGGDGYTF. The rearrangement joins TRBV6-5 to TRBJ1-2; a weak D match, TRBD1 (5 bases). V shed 0 bases and J shed 6 bases, with 11 bases lying between them. This CDR3 is 14 amino acids long. The germline V gene encodes CDR1 MNHEY and CDR2 SVGAGI.

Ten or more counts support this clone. The CDR3 DNA is TGTGCCAGCAGCTTAGACATTAGTGTCACTGAAGCTTTCTTT. This gives the protein CASSLDISVTEAFF. The V and J genes are TRBV11-1 and TRBJ1-1, with D unresolved. The CDR3 runs 14 residues. Germline-derived CDR1 and CDR2 are SGHAT and FQDESV (reference sequence). V dropped 1 base and J dropped 4 bases, with 10 bases sitting between them.

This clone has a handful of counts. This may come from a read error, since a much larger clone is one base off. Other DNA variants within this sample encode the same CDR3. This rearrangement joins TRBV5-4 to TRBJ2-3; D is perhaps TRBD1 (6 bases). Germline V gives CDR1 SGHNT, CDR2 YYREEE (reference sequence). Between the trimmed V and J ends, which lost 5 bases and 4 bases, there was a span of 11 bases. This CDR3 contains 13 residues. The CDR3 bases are TGTGCCAGCAGTTTACAGGGTCCAGATACGCAGTATTTT. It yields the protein CASSLQGPDTQYF.

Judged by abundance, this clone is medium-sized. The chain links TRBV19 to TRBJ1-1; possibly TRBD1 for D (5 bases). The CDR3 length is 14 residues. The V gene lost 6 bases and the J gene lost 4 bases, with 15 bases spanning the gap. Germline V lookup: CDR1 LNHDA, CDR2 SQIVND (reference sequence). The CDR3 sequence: CASSTYTGGTEAFF. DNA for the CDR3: TGTGCCAGTAGCACTTATACGGGGGGCACTGAAGCTTTCTTT. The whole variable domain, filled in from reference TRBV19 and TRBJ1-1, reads DGGITQSPKYLFRKEGQNVTLSCEQNLNHDAMYWYRQDPGQGLRLIYYSQIVNDFQKGDIAEGYSVSREKKESFPLTVTSAQKNPTAFYLCASSTYTGGTEAFFGQGTRLTVV.

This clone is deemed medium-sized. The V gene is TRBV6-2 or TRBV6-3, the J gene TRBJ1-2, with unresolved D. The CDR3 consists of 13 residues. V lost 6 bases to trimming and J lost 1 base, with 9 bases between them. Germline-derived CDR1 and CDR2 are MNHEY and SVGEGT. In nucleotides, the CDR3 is TGTGCCAGCAGAGAAGCGAGTAACTATGGCTACACCTTC. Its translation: CASREASNYGYTF.

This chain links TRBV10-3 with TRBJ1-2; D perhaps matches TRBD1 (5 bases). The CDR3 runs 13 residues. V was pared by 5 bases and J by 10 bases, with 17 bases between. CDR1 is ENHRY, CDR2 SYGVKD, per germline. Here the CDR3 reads CAISYMEGDVYTF. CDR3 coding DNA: TGTGCCATCAGTTACATGGAAGGGGATGTCTACACCTTC.

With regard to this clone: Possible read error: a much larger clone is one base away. The CDR3 reads CSAGLLAGEYNEQLF. In nucleotides, the CDR3 is TGCAGTGCTGGGTTACTAGCGGGGGAATACAATGAGCAGCTCTTC. V gene TRBV20-1 combines with J gene TRBJ2-1; 11 nucleotides agree with TRBD2. This CDR3 is built from 15 residues. The germline V gene encodes CDR1 DFQATT and CDR2 SNEGSKA (reference sequence).